The clone carrying this T cell receptor beta chain occurred once. The record originates from a study of blood T cell repertoires in COVID-19. Study in general: There were acute and convalescent COVID-19 samples, and they came from the United States, Italy and Spain. Sources were T cells, B-cell-depleted T cells, or PBMCs; the material itself was cDNA or gDNA.

This CDR3 has 16 residues. With 4 bases clipped from V and 4 bases from J, the junction kept 4 bases outside the gene matches. The germline V gene encodes CDR1 MNHEY and CDR2 SMNVEV (reference sequence). Study processing details: How many nucleated cells were present was estimated from reference gene primer amplification. The method was immunoSEQ multiplex PCR; TCRdb's version includes in-frame clones alone and lacks a portion of them. V, J and clone size are those of that table, while D and trimming were read from the DNA. In the table there are about 220,000 clones, about 85% of which are singletons.

The sample taken for sequencing was peripheral blood. The clonotype comes from a middle-aged man who had recovered from COVID-19. The V and J genes are TRBV27 and TRBJ2-1; 13 bases map to TRBD2. In DNA form, the CDR3 reads TGTGCCAGCAGTTCAGGGACTAGCGGGGCTTACAATGAGCAGTTCTTC. This gives the protein CASSSGTSGAYNEQFF.